Below, 20 T cell receptor beta chains from the same sample are listed, as sequenced in a study of cytomegalovirus exposure and HLA in healthy donors. This PCR relied on a set of 60 Vbeta primers and 13 Jbeta primers. Repertoires were generated with immunoSEQ multiplex PCR, while TCRdb's copy carries only in-frame clones and drops some. This table holds 150,000 or so clones, 77% found once. Sequencing was done on a sample of PBMCs. The receptor source for this set is a male donor in good health and CMV-seronegative.

The chain links TRBV11-2 to TRBJ2-1; 11 positions agree with TRBD1. Trimming took 1 base from V and 4 from J; bases not matched to a gene: 3. This CDR3 has 16 amino acids. Germline lookup yields CDR1 SGHAT and CDR2 FQNNGV. CDR3 residues: CASSLVGDRGYNEQFF. The CDR3 DNA is TGTGCCAGCAGCTTAGTTGGGGACAGGGGGTACAATGAGCAGTTCTTC. The entire variable domain, with the rest obtained from reference TRBV11-2 and TRBJ2-1, is as follows: EAGVAQSPRYKIIEKRQSVAFWCNPISGHATLYWYQQILGQGPKLLIQFQNNGVVDDSQLPKDRFSAERLKGVDSTLKIQPAKLEDSAVYLCASSLVGDRGYNEQFFGPGTRLTVL.

This chain uses TRBV9 with TRBJ2-5; weak D call: TRBD1 (6 bases). This CDR3 comprises 14 residues. Germline CDR1 is SGDLS and CDR2 is YYNGEE. The V end was cut by 3 bases, the J end by 1 base, with 10 bases between. The CDR3 bases are TGTGCCAGCAGCGCCCAGGGGATCCAAGAGACCCAGTACTTC. Translation gives CASSAQGIQETQYF.

V is TRBV7-9 and J is TRBJ1-5, with D tentatively TRBD1 (5 bases). Trimming stripped 5 bases from V and 0 bases from J, with 14 bases between. The CDR3 is 16 amino acids. Germline CDR1 and CDR2: SEHNR and FQNEAQ (reference sequence). CDR3 region: CASSLSGRHSNQPQHF. The CDR3 bases are TGTGCCAGCAGCCTCTCAGGGAGGCATAGCAATCAGCCCCAGCATTTT.

This clone was counted only a few times. The chain combines TRBV7-9 with TRBJ1-2; 8 positions match TRBD1. V was pared by 5 bases and J by 7 bases, with 15 bases of the junction left unmatched. The CDR3 runs to 16 residues. Germline values: CDR1 SEHNR, CDR2 FQNEAQ (reference sequence). The CDR3 DNA is TGTGCCAGCAGCCAAACTCGGACAGGGCATCGATTTGGCTACACCTTC. Its protein is CASSQTRTGHRFGYTF. The whole variable domain, remainder taken from reference TRBV7-9 and TRBJ1-2, is DTGVSQNPRHKITKRGQNVTFRCDPISEHNRLYWYRQTLGQGPEFLTYFQNEAQLEKSRLLSDRFSAERPKGSFSTLEIQRTEQGDSAMYLCASSQTRTGHRFGYTFGSGTRLTVV.

This clone was seen a single time. CDR3 in DNA: TGTGCCACGGGACAGGGGGTTGGAGAGACCCAGTACTTC. Protein product: CATGQGVGETQYF. The V call is TRBV10-3, the J call TRBJ2-5; 11 nucleotides agree with TRBD1. The J segment lost 4 bases and the V segment lost 10 bases, leaving 5 bases of the junction unmatched. Germline loops: CDR1 ENHRY, CDR2 SYGVKD. The CDR3 has 13 residues.

The CDR3 reads CASSPGTGWNTEAFF. The DNA for the CDR3 is TGTGCCAGCAGCCCCGGGACTGGCTGGAACACTGAAGCTTTCTTT. This rearrangement joins TRBV11-3 to TRBJ1-1; D is perhaps TRBD1 (5 bases). V was trimmed by 5 bases and J by 1 base, leaving 14 bases between them. This CDR3 contains 15 residues. Germline-derived CDR1 and CDR2 are SGHNT and YENEEA.

This chain links TRBV18 with TRBJ1-5, with 9 positions matching TRBD1. V lost 5 bases, J lost 6 bases, and 11 bases stayed unmatched. CDR1 KGHSH and CDR2 LQKENI come from the germline V gene. The CDR3 sequence is 16 residues long. The CDR3 coding sequence is TGTGCCAGCTCAGTCGGGACAGGGTGGCCGAGTCAGCCCCAGCATTTT. Translated: CASSVGTGWPSQPQHF.

The rearrangement uses TRBV5-1 and TRBJ2-7, with TRBD1 identical over 8 bases. CDR1 and CDR2 (germline): SGHRS, YFSETQ. With 4 bases clipped from V and 3 bases from J, the junction kept 9 bases outside the gene matches. CDR3 length: 15 amino acids. CDR3 amino acids: CASSPGPGGRYEQYF. The CDR3, as DNA: TGCGCCAGCAGCCCGGGGCCAGGGGGCCGCTACGAGCAGTACTTC.

Points on this clone: Sequence at one end of the junction differs from germline and may be a read error. Other DNA sequences in this specimen translate into the identical CDR3. V gene TRBV5-4 combines with J gene TRBJ2-2; 12 bases match TRBD2. This CDR3 is built from 18 residues. The germline gives CDR1 SGHNT, CDR2 YYREEE (reference sequence). The CDR3: CASSFPGLAGTNTGELFF. The CDR3 DNA reads as TGCGCCAGCAGCTTCCCAGGACTAGCGGGAACAAACACCGGGGAGCTGTTTTTT.

This clone showed up just a few times. V usage is TRBV27 and J usage is TRBJ1-2; TRBD1 matches at 11 bases. Trimming at V came to 6 bases and at J to 0 bases, leaving 9 bases not matched to a gene. Per germline, CDR1 MNHEY and CDR2 SMNVEV (reference sequence). The CDR3 is 17 amino acids. CDR3 sequence (DNA): TGTGCCAGCAGCCCAAGGACAGGGGGCTTAGCTAACTATGGCTACACCTTC. Its translation: CASSPRTGGLANYGYTF.

This rearrangement joins TRBV7-2 to TRBJ1-1; no clear D. The CDR3 contains 13 residues. The germline V gene has CDR1 SGHTA and CDR2 FQGNSA. The V end lost 5 bases, the J end lost 6 bases, and 13 bases lay between the germline ends. CDR3 DNA: TGTGCCAGCAGCCAAGGAGTGGTCGCTGAAGCTTTCTTT. Its protein is CASSQGVVAEAFF. Looking up the rest from reference TRBV7-2 and TRBJ1-1 gives the full variable domain: GAGVSQSPSNKVTEKGKDVELRCDPISGHTALYWYRQSLGQGLEFLIYFQGNSAPDKSGLPSDRFSAERTGGSVSTLTIQRTQQEDSAVYLCASSQGVVAEAFFGQGTRLTVV.

The V call is TRBV2, the J call TRBJ1-5, with 10 bases identical to TRBD1. CDR1 is SNHLY, CDR2 FYNNEI, per germline. The CDR3 consists of 13 residues. Losses at the gene ends were 4 bases for V and 9 bases for J; bases not matched to a gene: 3. The CDR3 coding sequence is TGTGCCAGCAGTGGGACAGGGGGTAGGCCCCAGCATTTT. Translating it yields CASSGTGGRPQHF.

This clone was counted between two and nine times. The chain joins TRBV5-1 to TRBJ2-3, with D perhaps matching TRBD1 (5 bases). The CDR3 runs 14 residues. CDR1 is SGHRS, CDR2 YFSETQ, per germline. V shed 0 bases and J shed 0 bases, with 5 bases lying between them. CDR3 coding DNA: TGCGCCAGCAGCTTGGGGACAAGCACAGATACGCAGTATTTT. As protein: CASSLGTSTDTQYF.

The chain combines TRBV6-5 with TRBJ2-7; no reliable D call. This CDR3 spans 12 amino acids. The V end lost 6 bases, the J end lost 4 bases, and 10 bases lay between the germline ends. The V gene's germline CDR1 is MNHEY and CDR2 SVGAGI. The CDR3 DNA is TGTGCCAGCAGCCTAAATAGATACGAGCAGTACTTC. Translation gives CASSLNRYEQYF.

V and J are TRBV30 and TRBJ2-4; 8 bases are a match to TRBD1. V lost 3 bases, J lost 4 bases, and 14 bases stayed unmatched. The CDR3 runs to 17 residues. CDR1 is GTSNPN, CDR2 SVGIG, per germline (reference sequence). The CDR3: CAWSGIGTGIRKNIQYF. Written as DNA, the CDR3 is TGTGCCTGGAGCGGAATCGGGACAGGCATCAGAAAAAACATTCAGTACTTC.

This chain uses TRBV6-6 with TRBJ2-3, with 10 bases matching TRBD2. V shed 6 bases, J shed 3 bases, and the junction held 9 bases outside the gene matches. Germline V CDR1 and CDR2: MNHNY, SVGAGI (reference sequence). CDR3 size: 16 residues. In nucleotides, the CDR3 is TGTGCCAGCAGGCCGCTCGAGCGGGGGGGAACAGATACGCAGTATTTT. Protein: CASRPLERGGTDTQYF.

Notes on this clone: Other DNA sequences in this specimen translate into the identical CDR3. The rearrangement links TRBV7-9 to TRBJ2-2; D is unclear. Deletions cut 2 bases from V and 6 bases from J, with 19 bases between. This CDR3 spans 17 amino acids. Per the germline V gene, CDR1 is SEHNR and CDR2 is FQNEAQ (reference sequence). This CDR3 reads CASSLSGILGRAGELFF. The CDR3 coding sequence is TGTGCCAGCAGCTTATCGGGTATCTTGGGTCGCGCCGGGGAGCTGTTTTTT.

Comment on this clone: The identical CDR3 is also encoded by other nucleotide sequences in the sample. The chain links TRBV9 to TRBJ2-3, with D uncertain. Between the trimmed V and J ends, which lost 0 bases and 0 bases, there was a span of 11 bases. The CDR3 is 16 amino acids. In germline, CDR1 is SGDLS, CDR2 YYNGEE. As DNA, the CDR3 is TGTGCCAGCAGCGTAGATAGTCGGTCTAGCACAGATACGCAGTATTTT. Translating it yields CASSVDSRSSTDTQYF. Full variable domain (remainder filled in from reference TRBV9 and TRBJ2-3): DSGVTQTPKHLITATGQRVTLRCSPRSGDLSVYWYQQSLDQGLQFLIQYYNGEERAKGNILERFSAQQFPDLHSELNLSSLELGDSALYFCASSVDSRSSTDTQYFGPGTRLTVL.

This chain uses TRBV5-4 with TRBJ2-1; unclear D gene. V was pared by 0 bases and J by 4 bases, with 11 bases between. The CDR3 is 15 amino acids. The germline gives CDR1 SGHNT, CDR2 YYREEE (reference sequence). The DNA of the CDR3 is TGTGCCAGCAGCTTGGAAGGCGGAGTTTACAATGAGCAGTTCTTC. This sequence encodes CASSLEGGVYNEQFF.

The chain combines TRBV7-9 with TRBJ2-3, with TRBD2 matching 7 bases. CDR1 and CDR2 from the germline V gene are SEHNR and FQNEAQ (reference sequence). The CDR3 consists of 14 residues. The ends lost 6 bases at V and 11 bases at J; junction bases unmatched: 14. The DNA for the CDR3 is TGTGCCAGCAGTCATCGGGGGGAGGTCTTAGGGCAGTATTTT. Protein product: CASSHRGEVLGQYF.